This T cell receptor beta chain is drawn from a study of T cell responses to AZD1222 COVID-19 vaccine. The study's findings and limits: Repertoires were sampled only after the peak T cell response. Within unmutated variant regions lay the reported targets of nearly half of spike-specific TCRs. Following two doses of AZD1222, Spike-specific TCR breadth and depth rose. It should be noted that donors were predominantly white British and more often female, and clonal diversity was possibly underestimated.

The germline gives CDR1 MDHEN, CDR2 SYDVKM. The length of the CDR3 is 13 residues. The J segment lost 0 bases and the V segment lost 7 bases, leaving 2 bases of the junction unmatched. Sequenced by immunoSEQ multiplex PCR; TCRdb stores in-frame clones only, minus some. This repertoire shows 200,000 or so clones, roughly 92% found once; its top ten account for less than 11%. A word on this clone: Its cognate antigen is unknown.

Sample: peripheral blood, taken on day 0 of AZD1222 vaccination. The rearrangement uses TRBV28 and TRBJ1-1; 7 nucleotides agree with TRBD1. The source of this sequence is an adult in good health. The CDR3 nucleotides are TGTGCCAGCAAGACAGGGATGAACACTGAAGCTTTCTTT. Protein: CASKTGMNTEAFF.